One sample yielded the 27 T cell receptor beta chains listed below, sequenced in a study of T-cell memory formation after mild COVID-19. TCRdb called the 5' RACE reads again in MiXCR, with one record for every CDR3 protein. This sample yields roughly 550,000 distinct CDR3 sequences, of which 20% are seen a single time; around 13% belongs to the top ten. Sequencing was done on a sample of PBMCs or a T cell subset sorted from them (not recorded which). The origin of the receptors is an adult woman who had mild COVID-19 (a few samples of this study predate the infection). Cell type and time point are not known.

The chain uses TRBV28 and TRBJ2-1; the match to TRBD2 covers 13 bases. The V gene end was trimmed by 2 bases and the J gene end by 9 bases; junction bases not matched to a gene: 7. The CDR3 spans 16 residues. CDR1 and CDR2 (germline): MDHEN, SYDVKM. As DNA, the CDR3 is TGTGCCAGCAGTTTAGGACTAGCGGGAGAGGTTGGTGAGCAGTTCTTC. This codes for CASSLGLAGEVGEQFF.

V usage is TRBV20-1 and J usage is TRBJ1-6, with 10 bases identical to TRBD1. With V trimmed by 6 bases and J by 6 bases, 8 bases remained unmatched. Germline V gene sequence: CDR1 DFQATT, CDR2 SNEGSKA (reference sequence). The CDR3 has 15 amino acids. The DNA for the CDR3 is TGCAGTGCAGAGACAGGGGGCGTTTCTAATTCACCCCTCCACTTT. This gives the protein CSAETGGVSNSPLHF.

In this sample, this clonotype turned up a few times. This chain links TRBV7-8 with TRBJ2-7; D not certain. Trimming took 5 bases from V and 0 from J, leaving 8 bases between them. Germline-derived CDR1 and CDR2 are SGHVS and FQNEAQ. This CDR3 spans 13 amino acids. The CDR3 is CASSALRSYEQYF. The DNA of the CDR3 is TGTGCCAGCAGCGCCCTCCGCTCCTACGAGCAGTACTTC.

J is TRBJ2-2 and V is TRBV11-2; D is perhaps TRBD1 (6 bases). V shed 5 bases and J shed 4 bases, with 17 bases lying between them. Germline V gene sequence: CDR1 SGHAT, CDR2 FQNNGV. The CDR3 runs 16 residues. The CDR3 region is CASSLVGAPGTGELFF. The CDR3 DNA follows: TGTGCCAGCAGCCTCGTGGGGGCGCCCGGCACCGGGGAGCTGTTTTTT.

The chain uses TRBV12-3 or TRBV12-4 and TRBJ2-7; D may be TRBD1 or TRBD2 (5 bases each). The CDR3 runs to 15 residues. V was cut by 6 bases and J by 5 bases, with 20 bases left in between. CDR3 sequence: CASSTPRSGANEQYF. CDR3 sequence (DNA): TGTGCCAGCAGCACACCACGCTCCGGGGCCAACGAGCAGTACTTC.

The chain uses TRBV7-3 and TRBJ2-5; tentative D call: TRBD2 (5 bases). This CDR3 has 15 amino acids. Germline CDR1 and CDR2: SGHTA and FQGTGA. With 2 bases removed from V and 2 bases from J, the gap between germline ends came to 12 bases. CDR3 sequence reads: CASSLWAGEQETQYF. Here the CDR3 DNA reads TGTGCCAGCAGCTTATGGGCGGGCGAACAAGAGACCCAGTACTTC.

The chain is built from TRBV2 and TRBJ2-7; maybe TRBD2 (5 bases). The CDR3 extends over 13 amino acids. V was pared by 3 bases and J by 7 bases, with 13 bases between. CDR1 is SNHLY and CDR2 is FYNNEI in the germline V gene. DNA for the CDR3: TGTGCCAGCAGTGATGTTGGGAGAGGGGAGCAGTACTTC. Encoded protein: CASSDVGRGEQYF.

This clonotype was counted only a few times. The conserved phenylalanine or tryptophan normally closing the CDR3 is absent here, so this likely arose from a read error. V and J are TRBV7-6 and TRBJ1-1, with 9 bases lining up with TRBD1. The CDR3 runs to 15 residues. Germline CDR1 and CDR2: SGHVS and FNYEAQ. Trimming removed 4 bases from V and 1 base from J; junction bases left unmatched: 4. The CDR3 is CASSSSGQGNTEAFL. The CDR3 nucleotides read TGTGCCAGCAGCTCCTCGGGACAGGGGAACACTGAAGCTTTCCTT.

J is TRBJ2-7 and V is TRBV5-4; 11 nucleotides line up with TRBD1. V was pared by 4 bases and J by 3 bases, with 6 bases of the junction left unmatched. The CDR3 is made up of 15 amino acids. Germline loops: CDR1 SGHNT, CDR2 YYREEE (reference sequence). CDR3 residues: CASSPGQGEYYEQYF. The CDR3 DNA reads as TGTGCCAGCAGCCCGGGACAGGGGGAGTACTACGAGCAGTACTTC.

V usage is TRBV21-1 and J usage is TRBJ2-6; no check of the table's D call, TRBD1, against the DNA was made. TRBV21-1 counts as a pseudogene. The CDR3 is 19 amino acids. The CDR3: CASSSLTGGTYSGANVLTF. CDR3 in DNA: TGTGCCAGCAGCAGCCTGACAGGGGGGACCTACTCTGGGGCCAACGTCCTGACTTTC.

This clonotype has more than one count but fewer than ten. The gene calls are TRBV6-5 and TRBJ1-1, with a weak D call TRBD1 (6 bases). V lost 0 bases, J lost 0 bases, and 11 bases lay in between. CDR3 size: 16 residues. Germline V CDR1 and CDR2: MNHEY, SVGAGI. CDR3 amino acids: CASSYSFGGMNTEAFF. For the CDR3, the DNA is TGTGCCAGCAGTTACTCTTTTGGGGGCATGAACACTGAAGCTTTCTTT.

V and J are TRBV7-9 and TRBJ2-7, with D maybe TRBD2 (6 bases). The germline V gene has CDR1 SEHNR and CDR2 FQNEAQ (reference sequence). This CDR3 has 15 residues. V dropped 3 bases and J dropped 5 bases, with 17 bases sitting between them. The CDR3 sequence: CASSLVTGRGNEQYF. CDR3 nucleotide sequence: TGTGCCAGCAGCTTGGTGACCGGGAGAGGCAACGAGCAGTACTTC.

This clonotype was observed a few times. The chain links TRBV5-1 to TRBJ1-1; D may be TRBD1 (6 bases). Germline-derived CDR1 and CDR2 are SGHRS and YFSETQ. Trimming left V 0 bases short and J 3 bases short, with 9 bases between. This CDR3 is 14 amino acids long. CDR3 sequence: CASSLVGGHTEAFF. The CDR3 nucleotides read TGCGCCAGCAGCTTGGTCGGGGGGCACACTGAAGCTTTCTTT.

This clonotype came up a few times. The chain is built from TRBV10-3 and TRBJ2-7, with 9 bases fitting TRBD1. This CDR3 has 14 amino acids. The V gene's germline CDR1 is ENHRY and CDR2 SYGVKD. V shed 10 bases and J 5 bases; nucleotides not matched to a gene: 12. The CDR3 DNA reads TGTGCCACCCGACCGGGACAGGGTCAAGACGAGCAGTACTTC. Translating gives CATRPGQGQDEQYF.

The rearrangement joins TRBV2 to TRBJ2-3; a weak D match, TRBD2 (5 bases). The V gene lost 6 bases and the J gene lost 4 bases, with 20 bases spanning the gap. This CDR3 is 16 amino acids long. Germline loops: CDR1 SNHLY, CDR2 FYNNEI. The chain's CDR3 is CASRPATRTLADTQYF. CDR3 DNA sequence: TGTGCCAGCAGGCCCGCTACTAGAACTTTAGCAGATACGCAGTATTTT.

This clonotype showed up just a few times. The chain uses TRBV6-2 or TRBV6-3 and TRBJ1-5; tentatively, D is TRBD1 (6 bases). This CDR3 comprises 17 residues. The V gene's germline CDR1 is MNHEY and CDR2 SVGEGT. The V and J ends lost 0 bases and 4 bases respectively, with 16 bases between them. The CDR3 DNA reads TGTGCCAGCAGTTACTCGGGGGCGGGGACCAGGAATCAGCCCCAGCATTTT. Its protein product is CASSYSGAGTRNQPQHF.

In DNA, the CDR3 is TGTGCCAGCAACGGAGAGGGCACCGGGGAGCTGTTTTTT. Protein product: CASNGEGTGELFF. The chain has TRBV3-1 and TRBJ2-2; TRBD2 is a possible D gene (5 bases). This CDR3 contains 13 residues. The V end was cut by 7 bases, the J end by 4 bases, with 10 bases between. The germline V gene encodes CDR1 LGHDT and CDR2 YNNKEL (reference sequence).

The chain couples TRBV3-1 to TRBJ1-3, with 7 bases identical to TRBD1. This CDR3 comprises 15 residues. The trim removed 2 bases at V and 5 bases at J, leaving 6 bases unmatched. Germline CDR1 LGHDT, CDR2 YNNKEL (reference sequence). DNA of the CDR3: TGTGCCAGCAGCCAATTGGAGGACAGGAGAAACACCATATATTTT. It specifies CASSQLEDRRNTIYF.

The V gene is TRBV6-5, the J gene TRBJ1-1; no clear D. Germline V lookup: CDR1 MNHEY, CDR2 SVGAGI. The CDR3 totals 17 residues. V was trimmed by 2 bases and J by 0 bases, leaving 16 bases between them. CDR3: CASSYAFTSVMNTEAFF. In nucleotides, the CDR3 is TGTGCCAGCAGTTACGCCTTTACGTCCGTGATGAACACTGAAGCTTTCTTT.

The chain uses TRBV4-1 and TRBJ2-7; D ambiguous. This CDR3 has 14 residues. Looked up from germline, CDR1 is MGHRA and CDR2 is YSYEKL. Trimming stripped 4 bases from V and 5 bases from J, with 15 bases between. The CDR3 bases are TGCGCCAGCAGCCGCACCCTTGGAAGGGACGAGCAGTACTTC. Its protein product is CASSRTLGRDEQYF.

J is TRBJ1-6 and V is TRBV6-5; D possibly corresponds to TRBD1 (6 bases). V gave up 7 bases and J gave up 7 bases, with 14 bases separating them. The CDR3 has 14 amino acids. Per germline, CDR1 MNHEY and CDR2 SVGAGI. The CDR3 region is CASKSGQGNSPLHF. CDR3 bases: TGTGCCAGCAAATCGGGACAAGGGAATTCACCCCTCCACTTT.

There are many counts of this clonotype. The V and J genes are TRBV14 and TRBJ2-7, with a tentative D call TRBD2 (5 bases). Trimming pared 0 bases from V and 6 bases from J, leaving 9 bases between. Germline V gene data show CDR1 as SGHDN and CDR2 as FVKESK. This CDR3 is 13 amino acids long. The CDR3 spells CASSQDRRGEQYF. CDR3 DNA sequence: TGTGCCAGCAGCCAAGATCGCCGGGGCGAGCAGTACTTC.

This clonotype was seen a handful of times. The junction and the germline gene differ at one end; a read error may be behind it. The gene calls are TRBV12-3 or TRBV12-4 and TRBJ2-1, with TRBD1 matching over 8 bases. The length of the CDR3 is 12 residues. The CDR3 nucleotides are TGTGCCAGCAGTCCTACAGGGGGAAGACGGCTCTTC. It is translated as CASSPTGGRRLF.

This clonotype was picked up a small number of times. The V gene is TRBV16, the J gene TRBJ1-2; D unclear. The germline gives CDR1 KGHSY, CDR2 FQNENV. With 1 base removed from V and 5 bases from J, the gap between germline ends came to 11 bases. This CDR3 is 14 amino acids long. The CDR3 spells CASSQFGGIYGYTF. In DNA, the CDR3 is TGTGCCAGCAGCCAATTCGGCGGAATTTATGGCTACACCTTC.

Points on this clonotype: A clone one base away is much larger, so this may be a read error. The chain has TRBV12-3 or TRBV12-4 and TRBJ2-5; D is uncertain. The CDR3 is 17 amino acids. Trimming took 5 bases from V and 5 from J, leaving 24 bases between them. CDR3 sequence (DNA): TGTGCCAGCAGTCTCGCGGTGTACAGCCCTACTCACGAGACCCAGTACTTC. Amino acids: CASSLAVYSPTHETQYF.

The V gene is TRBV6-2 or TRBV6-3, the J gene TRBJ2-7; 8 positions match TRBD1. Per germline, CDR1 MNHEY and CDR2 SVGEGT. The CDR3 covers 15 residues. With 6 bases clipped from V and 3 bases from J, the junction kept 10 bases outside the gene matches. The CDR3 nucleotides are TGTGCCAGCAGCCGTGGGGCGGGACAGGACTACGAGCAGTACTTC. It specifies CASSRGAGQDYEQYF.

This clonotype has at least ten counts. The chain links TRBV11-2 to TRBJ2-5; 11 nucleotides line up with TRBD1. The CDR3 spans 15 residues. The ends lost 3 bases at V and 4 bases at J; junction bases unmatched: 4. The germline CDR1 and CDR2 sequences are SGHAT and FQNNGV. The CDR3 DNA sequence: TGTGCCAGCAGCTTGGGACAGGGGGGAGGAGAGACCCAGTACTTC. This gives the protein CASSLGQGGGETQYF.